One and the same sample provided the 21 T cell receptor beta chains below, sequenced in a study of tissue T cells after allogeneic stem cell transplantation. Profiled with immunoSEQ multiplex PCR; TCRdb holds only in-frame clones, not every one. The table shows about 5,000 clones, with nearly 40% occurring only once. Time point indicated: mouse harvest day 14 after allogeneic transplant. Tail vein injection delivered 10^7 T-cell-depleted bone marrow cells and 10^6 splenic CD5+ T cells. Sequencing input: gut tissue. Receptors originate from a female BALB/c mouse given C57BL/6 T cells with graft-versus-host disease after an allogeneic hematopoietic cell transplant.

The sample holds a few counts of this clone. Each gene name is a mouse one. From the germline J gene comes the end of the CDR3, since the read stops 1 residue before it. The chain links TRBV26 to TRBJ2-7; TRBD1 matches at 10 bases. Unmatched junction bases numbered 4, after V lost 4 bases and J lost 4 bases. Germline V gene sequence: CDR1 KGHPV, CDR2 FQNQEV (reference sequence). This CDR3 has 14 residues. The sequenced CDR3 bases are TGTGCCAGCAGTCGACCGGGACAGGGGTATGAACAGTAC. Its translation: CASSRPGQGYEQY. The complete CDR3 reads CASSRPGQGYEQYF. The full variable domain, rest sourced from reference TRBV26 and TRBJ2-7, is NSKVIQTPRYLVKGQGQKAKMRCIPEKGHPVVFWYQQNKNNEFKFLINFQNQEVLQQIDMTEKRFSAECPSNSPCSLEIQSSEAGDSALYLCASSRPGQGYEQYFGPGTRLTVL.

The sample holds a few counts of this clone. Mouse names are used for the genes. The read finishes 1 residue shy of the CDR3 end, and the germline J gene is used to complete it. The chain carries TRBV26 and TRBJ2-3; D not certain. The CDR3 extends over 14 amino acids. The V gene lost 4 bases and the J gene lost 2 bases, with 10 bases spanning the gap. Germline assignment: CDR1 KGHPV and CDR2 FQNQEV (reference sequence). This chain's CDR3 is CASSRRSLAETLYF. The DNA read from the CDR3 is TGTGCCAGCAGTCGACGGTCTCTTGCAGAAACGCTGTAT.

Relative to its sample, this clone is medium-sized. Genes here carry mouse names. The read terminates 1 residue ahead of where the CDR3 ends, so the germline J gene completes it. This chain joins TRBV23 and TRBJ2-1. Germline-derived CDR1 and CDR2 are KGHTA and FQNQQP. This CDR3 is built from 14 residues. The DNA read from the CDR3 is TGCTCCAGCAGTCCCGGGGTTAACTATGCTGAGCAGTTC. Amino acid sequence: CSSSPGVNYAEQF. The entire CDR3 reads CSSSPGVNYAEQFF.

With regard to this clone: Gene names and germline refer to mouse. The sequence runs out 1 residue before the end of the CDR3; the remainder is reconstructed from the germline J gene. This chain links TRBV2 with TRBJ2-3, with 10 bases fitting TRBD2. CDR3 length equals 16 residues. The trim removed 1 base at V and 1 base at J, leaving 2 bases unmatched. The germline V gene encodes CDR1 LGHNA and CDR2 YSYQKL. CDR3 bases read: TGTGCCAGCAGCCAAGCCGGGACTGGGGGTGCAGAAACGCTGTAT. Residues: CASSQAGTGGAETLY. The CDR3 in full is CASSQAGTGGAETLYF.

This clone showed up just a few times. Genes and germline are mouse. The read stops 1 residue short of the end of the CDR3; the missing end is completed from the germline J gene. V and J are TRBV12-2 and TRBJ1-2; D not resolved. The V gene's germline CDR1 is SGHLS and CDR2 HYDKME. The CDR3 contains 15 residues. V was trimmed by 0 bases and J by 0 bases, leaving 10 bases between them. The CDR3 is CASSLARNANSDYTF. The CDR3 DNA, read in part, is TGTGCCAGCTCTCTCGCCAGGAATGCAAACTCCGACTACACC. The full variable domain, rest sourced from reference TRBV12-2 and TRBJ1-2, is NSGVVQSPRYIIKGKGERSILKCIPISGHLSVAWYQQTQGQELKFFIQHYDKMERDKGNLPSRFSVQQFDDYHSEMNMSALELEDSAVYFCASSLARNANSDYTFGSGTRLLVI.

Remarks on this clone: The gene symbols are mouse symbols. The CDR3 end lies 1 residue beyond the end of the read and is filled in from the germline J gene. The chain uses TRBV26 and TRBJ2-1; TRBD1 is a possible D gene (6 bases). The CDR3 has 14 residues. Between the trimmed V and J ends, which lost 4 bases and 4 bases, there was a span of 11 bases. The germline gives CDR1 KGHPV, CDR2 FQNQEV (reference sequence). CDR3 DNA (partial): TGTGCCAGCAGTCCCCGGGACACATATGCTGAGCAGTTC. It codes for CASSPRDTYAEQF. In full, the CDR3 reads CASSPRDTYAEQFF.

This clone was picked up a small number of times. Genes and germline are mouse. The read stops 1 residue short of the end of the CDR3; the missing end is completed from the germline J gene. The gene calls are TRBV12-1 and TRBJ2-7, with TRBD2 identical over 10 bases. The germline V gene has CDR1 SGHSN and CDR2 HYEKVE. Trimming at V came to 6 bases and at J to 0 bases, leaving 4 bases not matched to a gene. The CDR3 sequence is 14 residues long. This CDR3 reads CASSDWGDSYEQYF. The part of the CDR3 DNA that was read is TGTGCCAGCAGTGACTGGGGGGACTCCTATGAACAGTAC.

Within the sample, this clone is medium-sized (0.01 to 0.1%). Genes here carry mouse names. From the germline J gene comes the end of the CDR3, since the read stops 1 residue before it. The chain combines TRBV26 with TRBJ1-3; TRBD1 agrees at 8 bases. The CDR3 has 14 residues. The germline V gene encodes CDR1 KGHPV and CDR2 FQNQEV (reference sequence). The junction had 2 bases not matched to a gene; V was cut back by 4 bases and J by 3 bases. CDR3 sequence reads: CASSPDRVGNTLYF. The CDR3 DNA, read in part, is TGTGCCAGCAGTCCGGACAGGGTTGGAAATACGCTCTAT.

A word on this clone: Germline and genes here are mouse. Sequencing ends 1 residue short of the CDR3 end; the germline J gene provides the rest. This chain joins TRBV26 and TRBJ1-5; D is unclear. Trimming shortened V by 0 bases and J by 8 bases, and 8 bases separated the two germline ends. Germline CDR1 KGHPV, CDR2 FQNQEV (reference sequence). This CDR3 spans 13 amino acids. CDR3 amino acids: CASSLSSGEAPLF. Incomplete CDR3 DNA: TGTGCCAGCAGTCTGTCGTCGGGAGAGGCTCCGCTT.

Remarks on this clone: Gene and germline names: mouse. Sequencing ends 1 residue short of the CDR3 end; the germline J gene provides the rest. V usage is TRBV23 and J usage is TRBJ1-4; the table names TRBD1, a call not compared with the DNA. The length of the CDR3 is 14 residues. Germline V gene lookup returns CDR1 KGHTA and CDR2 FQNQQP. CDR3 DNA, as far as it was read: TGCTCCAGCACCGGACAGGGGCCCAACGAAGGATTATTT. Its translation: CSSTGQGPNEGLF. In full, the CDR3 reads CSSTGQGPNEGLFF.

As for this clone: Germline and genes here are mouse. Coverage ceases 1 residue before the CDR3 finishes, and the germline J gene fills in the end. This chain joins TRBV26 and TRBJ1-3; D is unclear. Germline loops: CDR1 KGHPV, CDR2 FQNQEV (reference sequence). V dropped 6 bases and J dropped 0 bases, with 3 bases sitting between them. CDR3 length: 12 residues. CDR3 in amino acids: CASSRSGNTLYF. The CDR3 DNA, read in part, is TGTGCCAGCAGCCGTTCTGGAAATACGCTCTAT.

This clone ranks as medium-sized (0.01 to 0.1%). The gene names given are mouse names. The CDR3 bases that were read are TGTGCCAGCAGTCCGACAGTTTCCAACGAAAGATTATTT. Its translation: CASSPTVSNERLF. The full CDR3 reads CASSPTVSNERLFF. The rearrangement uses TRBV26 and TRBJ1-4; D may be TRBD1 (5 bases). The CDR3 is cut off 1 residue early in the read; its end comes from the germline J gene. The V end was cut by 4 bases, the J end by 0 bases, with 6 bases between. In germline, CDR1 is KGHPV, CDR2 FQNQEV (reference sequence). The CDR3 is 14 residues long. Full variable domain (remainder filled in from reference TRBV26 and TRBJ1-4): NSKVIQTPRYLVKGQGQKAKMRCIPEKGHPVVFWYQQNKNNEFKFLINFQNQEVLQQIDMTEKRFSAECPSNSPCSLEIQSSEAGDSALYLCASSPTVSNERLFFGHGTKLSVL.

In regard to this clone: Mouse names are used for the genes. This CDR3 reads CASSPGQGANTEVFF. The CDR3 DNA, read in part, is TGTGCCAGCAGTCCGGGACAGGGGGCAAACACAGAAGTCTTC. The rearrangement uses TRBV26 and TRBJ1-1; 11 bases match TRBD1. The CDR3 end lies 1 residue beyond the end of the read and is filled in from the germline J gene. V lost 4 bases and J lost 0; bases outside the gene matches: 1. There are 15 residues in the CDR3. CDR1 and CDR2 (germline): KGHPV, FQNQEV (reference sequence).

Worth noting for this clone: This may stem from a read error, because a much larger clone lies one nucleotide away. The gene names given are mouse names. The read is 1 residue too short to cover the CDR3 end, so that end is filled in from the germline J gene. The V call is TRBV13-2, the J call TRBJ2-1; TRBD1 is a possible D gene (7 bases). The CDR3 extends over 13 amino acids. CDR1 and CDR2 from the germline V gene are NNHNN and SYGAGS (reference sequence). V was shortened by 2 bases and J by 5 bases, with 8 bases between the two germline ends. CDR3: CASGDRGDAEQFF. The CDR3 DNA, read in part, is TGTGCCAGCGGTGACAGGGGGGATGCTGAGCAGTTC.

About this clone: Germline and genes: mouse. The CDR3 end is not reached by the read, which stops 1 residue before it; the germline J gene fills it in. The rearrangement joins TRBV5 to TRBJ1-6; 8 nucleotides line up with TRBD1. TRBJ1-6 is known as an ORF, though its function is uncertain. The germline V gene has CDR1 LGHNA and CDR2 YNLKQL (reference sequence). CDR3 length equals 16 residues. J was trimmed by 2 bases and V by 3 bases; bases with no gene match: 3. The sequenced CDR3 bases are TGTGCCAGCAGCCACACAGGGGGAACCTATAATTCGCCCCTCTAC. It is translated as CASSHTGGTYNSPLY. The whole CDR3 protein is CASSHTGGTYNSPLYF.

Sample share makes this clone medium-sized. All gene names here are mouse names. Incomplete CDR3 DNA: TGTGCCAGCTCTCTCGACAGGGTCGGAAATACGCTCTAT. This codes for CASSLDRVGNTLY. The full CDR3 reads CASSLDRVGNTLYF. J is TRBJ1-3 and V is TRBV12-2, with 7 bases fitting TRBD1. The read terminates 1 residue before the CDR3 end, so the remaining end is supplied by the germline J gene. The junction had 2 bases not matched to a gene; V was cut back by 0 bases and J by 4 bases. Germline values: CDR1 SGHLS, CDR2 HYDKME. The CDR3 sequence is 14 residues long.

As regards this clone: Any gene name here is a mouse gene name. The read ends 1 residue early relative to the CDR3; the germline J gene fills the gap. The chain joins TRBV13-1 to TRBJ1-1; the match to TRBD1 covers 10 bases. In germline, CDR1 is NSHNY, CDR2 SYGAGN. J was trimmed by 5 bases and V by 3 bases; bases with no gene match: 1. There are 13 residues in the CDR3. CDR3 DNA (partial): TGTGCCAGCAGTGCGGGACAGGGGACAGAAGTCTTC. Residues: CASSAGQGTEVF. The full CDR3 sequence reads CASSAGQGTEVFF.

This clone was observed a few times. Here the gene names and germline are mouse. From the germline J gene comes the end of the CDR3, since the read stops 1 residue before it. V gene TRBV26 combines with J gene TRBJ2-1, with TRBD2 matching over 9 bases. Germline-derived CDR1 and CDR2 are KGHPV and FQNQEV (reference sequence). The CDR3 contains 15 residues. After removal of 0 bases from V and 3 bases from J, the junction contained 0 bases not matched to a gene. The DNA read from the CDR3 is TGTGCCAGCAGTCTGTCGGACTGGGGCTATGCTGAGCAGTTC. This encodes CASSLSDWGYAEQF. The complete CDR3 protein is CASSLSDWGYAEQFF.

This clone has a handful of counts. Germline and genes: mouse. The CDR3 extends 1 residue past the end of the read, so its final part is completed from the germline J gene. The rearrangement links TRBV5 to TRBJ2-7, with 11 bases aligning to TRBD2. Germline values: CDR1 LGHNA, CDR2 YNLKQL (reference sequence). V dropped 4 bases and J dropped 0; count of bases not matched to a gene: 5. This CDR3 comprises 16 residues. The covered CDR3 bases are TGTGCCAGCAGCCTCGGGACTGGGGGTCTCTCCTATGAACAGTAC. This encodes CASSLGTGGLSYEQY. The whole CDR3 sequence is CASSLGTGGLSYEQYF.

This clone was picked up a small number of times. The gene names given are mouse names. The CDR3 goes on 1 residue after the read ends, and that part is filled in from the germline J gene. V usage is TRBV12-1 and J usage is TRBJ2-2; D remains unclear. Germline loops: CDR1 SGHSN, CDR2 HYEKVE. V was pared by 0 bases and J by 0 bases, with 4 bases between. This CDR3 is 14 amino acids long. CDR3 DNA (partial): TGTGCCAGCTCTCTCGGTACAAACACCGGGCAGCTCTAC. It yields the protein CASSLGTNTGQLY. The full CDR3 is CASSLGTNTGQLYF.

This clone was detected only a few times. Gene names and germline match the mouse. With the read ending 1 residue before the CDR3 end, the germline J gene is used to fill in that end. The J gene is TRBJ2-5, the V gene TRBV26; weak D call: TRBD1 (5 bases). The CDR3 is 13 amino acids. Per germline, CDR1 KGHPV and CDR2 FQNQEV (reference sequence). With 2 bases removed from V and 2 bases from J, the gap between germline ends came to 5 bases. Partial CDR3 DNA: TGTGCCAGCAGTCTGACAGGCCAAGACACCCAGTAC. Amino acid sequence: CASSLTGQDTQY. The complete CDR3 sequence is CASSLTGQDTQYF.